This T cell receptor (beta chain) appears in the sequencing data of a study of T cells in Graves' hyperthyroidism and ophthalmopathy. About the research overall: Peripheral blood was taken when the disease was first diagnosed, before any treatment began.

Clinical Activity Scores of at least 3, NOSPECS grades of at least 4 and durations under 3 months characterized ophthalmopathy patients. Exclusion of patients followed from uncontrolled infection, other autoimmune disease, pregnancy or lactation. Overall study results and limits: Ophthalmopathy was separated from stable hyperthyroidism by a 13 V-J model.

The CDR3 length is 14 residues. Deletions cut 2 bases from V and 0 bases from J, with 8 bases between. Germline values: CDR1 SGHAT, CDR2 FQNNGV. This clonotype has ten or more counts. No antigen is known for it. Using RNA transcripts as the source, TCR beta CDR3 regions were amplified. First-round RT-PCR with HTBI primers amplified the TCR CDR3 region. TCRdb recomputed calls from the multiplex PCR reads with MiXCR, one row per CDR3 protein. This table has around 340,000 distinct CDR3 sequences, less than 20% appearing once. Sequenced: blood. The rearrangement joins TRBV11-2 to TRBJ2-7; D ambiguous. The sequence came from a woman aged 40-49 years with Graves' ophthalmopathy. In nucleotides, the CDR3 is TGTGCCAGCAGCTTAAAGGTGGTCTCCTACGAGCAGTACTTC. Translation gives CASSLKVVSYEQYF.